Presented here are 17 T cell receptor beta chains from one specimen sequenced in a study of cytomegalovirus exposure and HLA in healthy donors. It was with 60 Vbeta and 13 Jbeta primers that the PCR ran. The data were produced by immunoSEQ multiplex PCR, yet TCRdb's version contains in-frame clones alone and is incomplete. The data contain 100,000 to 150,000 clones, about 82% of them singletons. Sample: PBMCs. The receptor set was obtained from a man aged 30-40 years in good health and CMV-seronegative.

This chain joins TRBV7-2 and TRBJ2-5; 8 nucleotides agree with TRBD1. CDR1 and CDR2 from the germline V gene are SGHTA and FQGNSA. This CDR3 comprises 15 residues. The V and J ends lost 6 bases and 4 bases, in that order; junction bases with no gene match: 10. The CDR3 coding sequence is TGTGCCAGCAGACCCGGGACAGGTTTTTCAGAGACCCAGTACTTC. Residues: CASRPGTGFSETQYF.

V is TRBV6-5 and J is TRBJ2-7, with 9 bases lining up with TRBD1. The CDR3 spans 13 residues. CDR1 is MNHEY and CDR2 is SVGAGI in the germline V gene. With 5 bases clipped from V and 5 bases from J, the junction kept 4 bases outside the gene matches. DNA of the CDR3: TGTGCCAGCAGTCGGACAGGGGTCCACGAGCAGTACTTC. Translating gives CASSRTGVHEQYF.

The chain recombines TRBV28 with TRBJ2-7; TRBD1 matches 8 bases. V dropped 5 bases and J dropped 8; count of bases not matched to a gene: 11. CDR1 is MDHEN, CDR2 SYDVKM, per germline. The CDR3 loop spans 14 amino acids. CDR3 sequence reads: CASSEGQEVGQQYF. The CDR3 DNA follows: TGTGCCAGCAGTGAGGGACAGGAGGTGGGTCAGCAGTACTTC.

The chain joins TRBV7-9 to TRBJ2-2; 11 nucleotides match TRBD2. Per the germline V gene, CDR1 is SEHNR and CDR2 is FQNEAQ (reference sequence). Trimming cost V 6 bases and J 1 base; bases outside gene matches: 7. The CDR3 spans 17 residues. This CDR3 reads CASRLLAGAQNTGELFF. The CDR3 DNA reads TGTGCCAGCAGGCTACTAGCGGGAGCGCAGAACACCGGGGAGCTGTTTTTT. Combining the CDR3 with reference TRBV7-9 and TRBJ2-2 gives the whole variable domain DTGVSQNPRHKITKRGQNVTFRCDPISEHNRLYWYRQTLGQGPEFLTYFQNEAQLEKSRLLSDRFSAERPKGSFSTLEIQRTEQGDSAMYLCASRLLAGAQNTGELFFGEGSRLTVL.

The rearrangement joins TRBV7-9 to TRBJ1-1; 9 bases match TRBD1. Unmatched junction bases numbered 0, after V lost 4 bases and J lost 0 bases. CDR3 length equals 14 residues. Germline V gives CDR1 SEHNR, CDR2 FQNEAQ (reference sequence). The CDR3 DNA is TGTGCCAGCAGCTGGGACAGGGTGAACACTGAAGCTTTCTTT. As protein: CASSWDRVNTEAFF.

This clone was detected only a few times. V and J are TRBV5-6 and TRBJ2-2; 13 nucleotides agree with TRBD2. CDR3 length: 15 amino acids. Germline CDR1 and CDR2: SGHDT and YYEEEE. Trimming removed 4 bases from V and 6 bases from J; junction bases left unmatched: 3. This CDR3 reads CASSQGLAGPGELFF. The DNA of the CDR3 is TGTGCCAGCAGCCAGGGACTAGCGGGACCCGGGGAGCTGTTTTTT.

This chain joins TRBV29-1 and TRBJ2-1; TRBD1 matches 7 bases. Germline CDR1 SQVTM, CDR2 ANQGSEA. This CDR3 spans 14 amino acids. After removal of 2 bases from V and 4 bases from J, the junction contained 5 bases not matched to a gene. In DNA, the CDR3 is TGCAGCGTTGAAAGGGACAGAAGTTACAATGAGCAGTTCTTC. Its translation is CSVERDRSYNEQFF.

The CDR3 DNA reads TGTGCCAGCAGTCAGACTTTGACCTACGAGCAGTACTTC. Protein product: CASSQTLTYEQYF. The chain carries TRBV6-1 and TRBJ2-7, with D unclear. Germline V lookup: CDR1 MNHNS, CDR2 SASEGT. The CDR3 has 13 residues. The V end was cut by 5 bases, the J end by 2 bases, with 10 bases between.

V is TRBV10-2 and J is TRBJ2-2; no definite D call. Germline V gene sequence: CDR1 WSHSY, CDR2 SAAADI. The CDR3 contains 14 residues. Trimming stripped 6 bases from V and 7 bases from J, with 15 bases between. CDR3 DNA: TGCGCCAGCAGCCCCGAGGAAGAAAGCGGGGAGCTGTTTTTT. Translated, it gives CASSPEEESGELFF.

The J gene is TRBJ1-3, the V gene TRBV7-8; a possible D gene is TRBD1 (5 bases). Germline V lookup: CDR1 SGHVS, CDR2 FQNEAQ. V shed 0 bases and J shed 1 base, with 7 bases lying between them. The CDR3 consists of 15 residues. The CDR3 DNA sequence: TGTGCCAGCAGCTTAGCACAGGCTTCTGGAAACACCATATATTTT. Its translation is CASSLAQASGNTIYF.

V gene TRBV28 combines with J gene TRBJ1-2; 9 bases are a match to TRBD1. The ends lost 6 bases at V and 3 bases at J; junction bases unmatched: 8. The length of the CDR3 is 15 residues. The V gene's germline CDR1 is MDHEN and CDR2 SYDVKM. CDR3 sequence reads: CASSPTGGRYYGYTF. DNA for the CDR3: TGTGCCAGCAGCCCAACAGGGGGCCGATACTATGGCTACACCTTC.

V is TRBV28 and J is TRBJ1-1; 8 bases map to TRBD1. From germline, CDR1 is MDHEN and CDR2 SYDVKM. With 6 bases clipped from V and 4 bases from J, the junction kept 10 bases outside the gene matches. This CDR3 contains 15 residues. CDR3 sequence: CASRGQGVMGTEAFF. The CDR3 DNA reads as TGTGCCAGCAGAGGACAGGGAGTAATGGGCACTGAAGCTTTCTTT.

This chain links TRBV27 with TRBJ1-1, with D possibly being TRBD1 (5 bases). Germline loops: CDR1 MNHEY, CDR2 SMNVEV (reference sequence). This CDR3 contains 14 residues. V was trimmed by 4 bases and J by 1 base, leaving 10 bases between them. CDR3 in DNA: TGTGCCAGCAGTTCACAGGTCTCGAACACTGAAGCTTTCTTT. Amino acids: CASSSQVSNTEAFF.

The chain has TRBV6-5 and TRBJ2-1; 7 nucleotides align to TRBD2. CDR3 length equals 16 residues. Germline CDR1 MNHEY, CDR2 SVGAGI. The V gene end was trimmed by 0 bases and the J gene end by 11 bases; junction bases not matched to a gene: 13. The CDR3 coding sequence is TGTGCCAGCAGTTACTCGAAGGCGGGTGGGGGAGGGCAGCAGTTCTTC. Amino acids: CASSYSKAGGGGQQFF.

This clone has only a few counts. The V call is TRBV19, the J call TRBJ2-7; the match to TRBD1 covers 10 bases. J lost 4 bases, V lost 4 bases, and 7 bases had no gene match. In germline, CDR1 is LNHDA, CDR2 SQIVND (reference sequence). The CDR3 contains 15 residues. The chain's CDR3 is CASSTPGTGVYEQYF. CDR3 sequence (DNA): TGTGCCAGTAGTACCCCCGGGACAGGGGTGTACGAGCAGTACTTC.

The chain is built from TRBV7-2 and TRBJ2-7, with TRBD1 identical over 7 bases. Trimming took 3 bases from V and 6 from J; bases not matched to a gene: 11. This CDR3 region has 15 residues. From germline, CDR1 is SGHTA and CDR2 FQGNSA. Here the CDR3 reads CASSLGRQGLGEQYF. The CDR3 DNA reads TGTGCCAGCAGCTTGGGGCGACAGGGTCTGGGCGAGCAGTACTTC.

The rearrangement joins TRBV2 to TRBJ2-3; 7 nucleotides line up with TRBD2. The CDR3 loop spans 14 amino acids. Trimming at V came to 10 bases and at J to 3 bases, leaving 10 bases not matched to a gene. Per the germline V gene, CDR1 is SNHLY and CDR2 is FYNNEI. The CDR3 region has the DNA TGTGCCACCCAACTAGCGAGAGAGACAGATACGCAGTATTTT. It specifies CATQLARETDTQYF.